What follows is one TCR beta chain and its context. The source of the sample is a study of blood T cell repertoires in COVID-19. Repertoires were generated with immunoSEQ multiplex PCR, while TCRdb's copy carries only in-frame clones and drops some. The profile shows more than 70,000 clones, less than 85% of them singletons. Germline CDR1 reads MNHNS; CDR2 reads SASEGT. V lost 3 bases to trimming and J lost 2 bases, with 11 bases between them. There are 14 residues in the CDR3. The source of this sequence is a woman in her 70s with acute or convalescent COVID-19. The specimen sequenced was peripheral blood. The chain links TRBV6-1 to TRBJ2-7, with D possibly TRBD1 on 5 matching bases. The CDR3 here is CASSDLDSAYEQYF. The CDR3 DNA follows: TGTGCCAGCAGTGACCTAGACAGCGCCTACGAGCAGTACTTC.